The present T cell receptor (beta chain) was sequenced within a study of blood T cells in healthy people across ages. Together with a sample-barcoded 5' primer, a J-beta primer mix was included in a second PCR lasting roughly 6 to 12 cycles. TCRdb independently ran MiXCR on the 5' RACE reads; one entry per CDR3 protein. The sample lists 600,000 or so distinct CDR3 sequences; approximately 30% were seen once. The CDR3 runs 15 residues. V was trimmed by 4 bases and J by 0 bases, leaving 13 bases between them. Germline CDR1 and CDR2: KGHSY and FQNENV. The chain joins TRBV16 to TRBJ2-7, with unresolved D. This clonotype was obtained from a woman aged 80 or older in good health. Sequencing input: blood. CDR3 sequence (DNA): TGTGCCAGCAGCCCCAGAAGTTACAGCTCCTACGAGCAGTACTTC. Translated, it gives CASSPRSYSSYEQYF.